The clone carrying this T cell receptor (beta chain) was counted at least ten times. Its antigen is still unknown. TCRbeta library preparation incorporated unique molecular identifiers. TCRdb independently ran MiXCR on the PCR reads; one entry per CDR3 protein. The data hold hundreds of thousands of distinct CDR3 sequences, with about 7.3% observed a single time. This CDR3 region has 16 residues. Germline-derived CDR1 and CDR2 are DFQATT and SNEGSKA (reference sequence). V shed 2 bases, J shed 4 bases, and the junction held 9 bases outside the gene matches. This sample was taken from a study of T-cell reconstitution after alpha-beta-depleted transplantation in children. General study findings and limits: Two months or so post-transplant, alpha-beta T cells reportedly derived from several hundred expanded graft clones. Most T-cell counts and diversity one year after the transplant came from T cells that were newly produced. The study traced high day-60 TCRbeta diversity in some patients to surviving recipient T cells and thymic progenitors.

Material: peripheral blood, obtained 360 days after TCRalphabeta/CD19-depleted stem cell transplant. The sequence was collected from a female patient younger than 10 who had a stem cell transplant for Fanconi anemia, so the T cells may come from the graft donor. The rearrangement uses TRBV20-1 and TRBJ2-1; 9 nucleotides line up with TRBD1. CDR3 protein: CSARFLTGGLYNEQFF. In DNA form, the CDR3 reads TGCAGTGCTAGATTCCTGACAGGGGGTCTATACAATGAGCAGTTCTTC.